This T cell receptor (beta chain) was found in a study of cytomegalovirus exposure and HLA in healthy donors. Study overall: Genotyping of some 400 donors showed that approximately 83% belonged to the Caucasian-associated ancestry cluster.

The length of the CDR3 is 15 residues. Trimming at V came to 5 bases and at J to 5 bases, leaving 7 bases not matched to a gene. Germline loops: CDR1 PRHDT, CDR2 FYEKMQ (reference sequence). PCR used 60 Vbeta primers and 13 Jbeta primers. In the original processing: In a later analysis, 60 million to 90 million unique TCR beta chains included roughly 11 million shared by two or more donors. Profiled with immunoSEQ multiplex PCR; TCRdb holds only in-frame clones, not every one. The V and J calls and clone size are taken from that table; D and trimming were inferred from the DNA. Of some 170,000 clones listed, approximately 77% are singletons. Study-level results: Presence/absence analyses rested on an assumption that sequencing depth was roughly uniform across donors. Later analysis indicated greater clonal expansion among HLA-associated TCR beta chains than among equally common other chains.

A note on this clone: Its antigen is unknown.

The gene calls are TRBV13 and TRBJ2-1; 9 bases are a match to TRBD1. Sequencing was done on a sample of PBMCs. The sequence was obtained from a young man in good health and CMV-seropositive. The CDR3 spells CASSPLNRGHNEQFF. CDR3 in DNA: TGTGCCAGCAGCCCTCTGAACAGGGGGCACAATGAGCAGTTCTTC.